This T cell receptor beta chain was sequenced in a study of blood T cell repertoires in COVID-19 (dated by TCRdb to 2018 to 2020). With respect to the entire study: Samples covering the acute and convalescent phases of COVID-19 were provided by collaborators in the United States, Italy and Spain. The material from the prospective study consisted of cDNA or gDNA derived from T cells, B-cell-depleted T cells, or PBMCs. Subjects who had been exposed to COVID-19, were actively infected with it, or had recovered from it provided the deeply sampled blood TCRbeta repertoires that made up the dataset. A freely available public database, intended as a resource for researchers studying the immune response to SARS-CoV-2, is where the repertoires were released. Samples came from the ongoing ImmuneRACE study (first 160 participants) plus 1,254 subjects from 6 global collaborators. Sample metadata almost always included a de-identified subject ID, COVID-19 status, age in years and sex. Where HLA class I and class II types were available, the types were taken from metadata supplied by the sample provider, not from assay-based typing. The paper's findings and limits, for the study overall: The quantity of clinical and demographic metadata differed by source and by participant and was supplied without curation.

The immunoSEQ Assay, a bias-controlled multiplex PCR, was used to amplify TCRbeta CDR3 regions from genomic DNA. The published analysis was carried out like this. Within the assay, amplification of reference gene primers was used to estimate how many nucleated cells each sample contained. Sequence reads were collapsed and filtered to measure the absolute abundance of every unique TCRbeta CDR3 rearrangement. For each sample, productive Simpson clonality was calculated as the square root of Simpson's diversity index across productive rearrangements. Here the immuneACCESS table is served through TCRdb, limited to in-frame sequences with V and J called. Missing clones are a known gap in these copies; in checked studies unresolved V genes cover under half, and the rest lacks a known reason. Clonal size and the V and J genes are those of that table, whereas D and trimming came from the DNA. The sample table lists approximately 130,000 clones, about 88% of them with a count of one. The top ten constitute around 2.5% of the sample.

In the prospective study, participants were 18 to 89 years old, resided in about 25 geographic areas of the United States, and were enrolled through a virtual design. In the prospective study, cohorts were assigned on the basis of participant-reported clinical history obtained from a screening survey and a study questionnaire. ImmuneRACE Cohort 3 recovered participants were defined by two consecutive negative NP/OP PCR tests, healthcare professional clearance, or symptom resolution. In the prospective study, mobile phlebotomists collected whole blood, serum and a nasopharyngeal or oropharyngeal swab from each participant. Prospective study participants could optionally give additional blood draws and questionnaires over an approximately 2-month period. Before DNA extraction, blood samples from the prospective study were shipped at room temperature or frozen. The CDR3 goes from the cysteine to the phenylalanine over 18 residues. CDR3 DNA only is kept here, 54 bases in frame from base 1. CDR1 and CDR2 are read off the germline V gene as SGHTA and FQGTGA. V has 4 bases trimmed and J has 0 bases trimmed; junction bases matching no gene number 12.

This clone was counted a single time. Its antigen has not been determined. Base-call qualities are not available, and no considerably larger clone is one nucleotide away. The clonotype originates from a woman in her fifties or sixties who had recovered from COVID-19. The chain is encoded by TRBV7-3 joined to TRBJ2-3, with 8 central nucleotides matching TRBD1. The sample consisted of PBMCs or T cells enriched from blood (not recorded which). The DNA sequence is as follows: TGTGCCAGCAGCTCCCTGATGGGTCGGACAGGGAGCACAGATACGCAGTATTTT. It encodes CASSSLMGRTGSTDTQYF.